The 12 T cell receptor beta chains below come from one sample, sequenced in a study of monozygotic twins with inflammatory bowel disease (dated by TCRdb to between 2018 and 2020). Receptor libraries were prepared by 5' RACE. This sample was sequenced with an Illumina HiSeq 2500. One entry per CDR3 protein sequence results from the TCRdb reprocessing of the reads, with DNA left out. In this sample's table one finds a few hundred thousand distinct CDR3 sequences. Together, the top ten hold 5% to 6% of the sample. Material for sequencing was blood. Receptor source: a human donor with ulcerative colitis or Crohn's disease, or a healthy co-twin of an affected twin (not recorded which).

The V call is TRBV12-3 or TRBV12-4, the J call TRBJ2-7; the D call from TCRdb, TRBD2, cannot be confirmed without DNA. The CDR3 length is 15 residues. The CDR3 loop reads CASTDRDGHPGEQYF.

The chain's CDR3 is CASSHSPRDEQYF. J is TRBJ2-7 and V is TRBV4-1; TCRdb's D call, TRBD1, is unchecked because there is no DNA. CDR3 length equals 13 residues. Per the germline V gene, CDR1 is MGHRA and CDR2 is YSYEKL.

V is TRBV3-1 and J is TRBJ2-7; TCRdb outputs TRBD2, but without DNA this stays unchecked. In germline, CDR1 is LGHDT, CDR2 YNNKEL (reference sequence). There are 15 residues in the CDR3. CDR3 amino acids: CASSPRLAVTYEQYF.

The chain has TRBV7-9 and TRBJ2-3; TCRdb outputs TRBD1, but without DNA this stays unchecked. The CDR3 is 14 residues long. In germline, CDR1 is SEHNR, CDR2 FQNEAQ (reference sequence). The CDR3 region is CASRSTGGADTQYF.

The chain has TRBV7-8 and TRBJ2-2; TCRdb gives TRBD2 as the D gene, but with no DNA this cannot be confirmed. The CDR3 is 18 residues long. CDR1 and CDR2 (germline): SGHVS, FQNEAQ. CDR3 sequence: CASSLARGLGSVSGELFF. The entire variable domain, with the rest obtained from reference TRBV7-8 and TRBJ2-2, is as follows: GAGVSQSPRYKVAKRGQDVALRCDPISGHVSLFWYQQALGQGPEFLTYFQNEAQLDKSGLPSDRFFAERPEGSVSTLKIQRTQQEDSAVYLCASSLARGLGSVSGELFFGEGSRLTVL.

This chain connects TRBV12-3 or TRBV12-4 to TRBJ2-3; checking the TCRdb D call of TRBD1 is not possible without DNA. The CDR3 runs to 14 residues. The CDR3 loop reads CASSFFGQGDTQYF.

The CDR3 reads CATSDSSLGVGGYTF. The chain joins TRBV24-1 to TRBJ1-2; TCRdb's D call, TRBD1, is unchecked because there is no DNA. This CDR3 contains 15 residues. Germline V gene lookup returns CDR1 KGHDR and CDR2 SFDVKD.

The chain couples TRBV20-1 to TRBJ2-1; TCRdb returns TRBD2, unconfirmable since there is no DNA. This CDR3 contains 18 residues. CDR1 and CDR2 (germline): DFQATT, SNEGSKA (reference sequence). The CDR3 reads CSARGSAGGRLRYNEQFF.

The CDR3 sequence: CASSPSKRSGQGNEQFF. The chain has TRBV5-4 and TRBJ2-1; as DNA is missing, the TRBD1 call by TCRdb cannot be tested. The CDR3 is 17 amino acids. Germline-derived CDR1 and CDR2 are SGHNT and YYREEE (reference sequence).

The chain combines TRBV18 with TRBJ2-7; there is no DNA to check the TCRdb D call of TRBD2. The germline V gene encodes CDR1 KGHSH and CDR2 LQKENI. This CDR3 region has 17 residues. The CDR3 protein is CASSPKRGLAPAYEQYF.

V usage is TRBV5-1 and J usage is TRBJ1-1; the TCRdb D gene call, TRBD1, has no DNA to confirm it. Germline CDR1 is SGHRS and CDR2 is YFSETQ. This CDR3 comprises 17 residues. CDR3 loop: CASSSGGQGLPSTEAFF.

The chain recombines TRBV20-1 with TRBJ2-3; TCRdb designates TRBD2, a call that cannot be tested without DNA. This CDR3 region has 12 residues. The germline V gene has CDR1 DFQATT and CDR2 SNEGSKA (reference sequence). The CDR3: CSAAGLTDTQYF.